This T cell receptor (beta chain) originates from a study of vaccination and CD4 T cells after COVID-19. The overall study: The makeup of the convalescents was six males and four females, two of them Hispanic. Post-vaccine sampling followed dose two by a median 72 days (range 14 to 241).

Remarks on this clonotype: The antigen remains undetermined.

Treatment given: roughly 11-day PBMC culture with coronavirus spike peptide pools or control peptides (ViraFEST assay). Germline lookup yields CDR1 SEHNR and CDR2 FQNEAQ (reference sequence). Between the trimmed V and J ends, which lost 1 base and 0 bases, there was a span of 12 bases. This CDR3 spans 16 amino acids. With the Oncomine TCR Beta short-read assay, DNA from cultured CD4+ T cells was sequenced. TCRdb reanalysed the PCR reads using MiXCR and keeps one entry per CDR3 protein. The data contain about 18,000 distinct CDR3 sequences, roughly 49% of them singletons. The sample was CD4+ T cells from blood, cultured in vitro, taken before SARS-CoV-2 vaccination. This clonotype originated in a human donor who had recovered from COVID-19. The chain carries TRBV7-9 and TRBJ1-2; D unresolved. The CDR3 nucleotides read TGTGCCAGCAGCTTAGAGGTACAGCCACCTAACTATGGCTACACCTTC. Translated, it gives CASSLEVQPPNYGYTF. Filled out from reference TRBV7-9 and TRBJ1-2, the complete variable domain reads DTGVSQNPRHKITKRGQNVTFRCDPISEHNRLYWYRQTLGQGPEFLTYFQNEAQLEKSRLLSDRFSAERPKGSFSTLEIQRTEQGDSAMYLCASSLEVQPPNYGYTFGSGTRLTVV.